This is a list of T cell receptor beta chains from one sample in a study of identifying expanded T cells in peripheral blood. Profiled with immunoSEQ multiplex PCR; TCRdb holds only in-frame clones, not every one. The profile covers around 120,000 clones, with 80% to 90% appearing a single time and about a sixth taken by the ten largest. The material sequenced was blood. The receptors originated from a person between 18 and 75 years old in good health. The CDR3 runs from the conserved cysteine through the conserved F or W. The D gene is left open where the match is weak. Clone size is shown for a subset of rows, as once, few, many or a class of expanded clone.

j_call	v_call	d_call	clone_size	cdr3_aa	cdr3_nt
TRBJ2-5	TRBV14	-	-	CASSRTAQETQYF	TGTGCCAGCAGCCGGACTGCTCAAGAGACCCAGTACTTC
TRBJ2-5	TRBV2	-	-	CASRSGEPQYF	TGTGCCAGCAGGTCAGGGGAACCCCAGTACTTC
TRBJ2-5	TRBV10-2	-	-	CASSERETQYF	TGCGCCAGCAGTGAGAGAGAGACCCAGTACTTC
TRBJ2-3	TRBV6-6	-	-	CASSYEGVYSTDTQYF	TGTGCCAGCAGTTACGAGGGTGTCTATAGCACAGATACGCAGTATTTT
TRBJ1-2	TRBV4-3	-	few	CASSPERVTGYTF	TGCGCCAGCAGCCCAGAGCGGGTTACCGGCTACACCTTC
TRBJ2-7	TRBV19	-	once	CASSISSEGGQYF	TGTGCCAGTAGTATAAGTTCGGAGGGGGGGCAGTACTTC
TRBJ2-2	TRBV27	-	once	CASSRRGVRTGELFF	TGTGCCAGCTCACGACGGGGTGTAAGGACCGGGGAGCTGTTTTTT
TRBJ2-7	TRBV2	TRBD1	-	CASSRDRGYEQYF	TGTGCCAGCAGCCGGGACAGGGGCTACGAGCAGTACTTC
TRBJ2-7	TRBV5-5	TRBD1	-	CASSWGRDRLYEQYF	TGTGCCAGCAGCTGGGGCCGGGACAGACTCTACGAGCAGTACTTC
TRBJ1-2	TRBV6-6	TRBD1	-	CASSYTTVTGDGYTF	TGTGCCAGCAGTTACACCACCGTGACAGGGGACGGCTACACCTTC
TRBJ2-5	TRBV5-4	-	-	CASSLIMGVGETQYF	TGCGCCAGCAGCTTGATTATGGGGGTGGGAGAGACCCAGTACTTC
TRBJ1-3	TRBV11-2	-	-	CASSTIQGSGNTIYF	TGTGCCAGCAGCACGATCCAGGGGTCTGGAAACACCATATATTTT
TRBJ2-3	TRBV9	TRBD2	-	CASSVAPGGGLGDTQYF	TGTGCCAGCAGCGTAGCTCCGGGGGGGGGCTTGGGAGATACGCAGTATTTT
TRBJ1-6	TRBV5-6	TRBD1	once	CASRMQGEVGSPLHF	TGTGCCAGCAGAATGCAGGGGGAAGTTGGGTCACCCCTCCACTTT
TRBJ2-5	TRBV9	-	-	CASSSGLGETQYF	TGTGCCAGCAGCTCGGGTCTGGGCGAGACCCAGTACTTC
TRBJ2-5	TRBV4-2	TRBD2	-	CASSQDSARGGKETQYF	TGTGCCAGCAGCCAAGATTCGGCGCGGGGGGGAAAAGAGACCCAGTACTTC
TRBJ2-7	TRBV12-5	-	-	CASGLAATDLYEQYF	TGTGCTAGTGGTTTGGCCGCCACCGACCTTTACGAGCAGTACTTC
TRBJ2-3	TRBV28	TRBD2	-	CATIGSGGPDTQYF	TGTGCCACCATAGGAAGCGGGGGGCCAGATACGCAGTATTTT
TRBJ1-1	TRBV5-5	-	once	CASSIGPSDTEAFF	TGTGCCAGCAGCATTGGTCCCTCGGACACTGAAGCTTTCTTT
TRBJ1-6	TRBV6-5	-	-	CASSYVFGGNSPLHF	TGTGCCAGCAGTTACGTCTTCGGGGGGAATTCACCCCTCCACTTT
TRBJ2-3	TRBV29-1	-	-	CSVGRGGDTQYF	TGCAGCGTTGGTAGGGGGGGAGATACGCAGTATTTT
TRBJ2-7	TRBV6-6	TRBD1	-	CASSYYRGQEQYF	TGTGCCAGCAGTTATTACAGGGGGCAGGAGCAGTACTTC
TRBJ1-3	TRBV2	-	-	CASSETTVLSRAPIYF	TGTGCCAGCAGTGAAACGACGGTGCTTAGTAGAGCCCCCATATATTTT
TRBJ2-7	TRBV29-1	TRBD1	-	CSVAAGTATGQYF	TGCAGCGTTGCAGCCGGGACAGCTACCGGGCAGTACTTC
TRBJ2-7	TRBV6-1	-	-	CASSKEEVYEQYF	TGTGCCAGCAGCAAAGAGGAGGTCTACGAGCAGTACTTC
TRBJ2-1	TRBV29-1	-	-	CSTSDYNEQFF	TGCAGCACATCGGACTACAATGAGCAGTTCTTC
TRBJ1-1	TRBV6-6	-	-	CASREPWRDLNTEAFF	TGTGCCAGCAGGGAACCTTGGAGGGACCTCAACACTGAAGCTTTCTTT
TRBJ1-5	TRBV30	-	-	CAWSVRRGQPQHF	TGTGCCTGGAGTGTACGAAGGGGTCAGCCCCAGCATTTT
TRBJ1-5	TRBV5-1	-	-	CASSFGGDQPQHF	TGCGCCAGCAGCTTTGGGGGGGACCAGCCCCAGCATTTT
TRBJ1-3	TRBV5-5	-	few	CASSAERNTIYF	TGTGCCAGCAGCGCAGAGAGAAACACCATATATTTT
TRBJ1-1	TRBV19	-	-	CASSIDREGGSKRNTEAFF	TGTGCCAGTAGTATAGATCGAGAGGGTGGGTCGAAGAGGAACACTGAAGCTTTCTTT
TRBJ2-5	TRBV7-2	-	-	CASSLDRGAETQYF	TGTGCCAGCAGCTTAGACCGCGGGGCGGAGACCCAGTACTTC
TRBJ2-1	TRBV5-4	-	-	CASSPDPSSYNEQFF	TGTGCCAGCAGCCCCGACCCCAGCTCCTACAATGAGCAGTTCTTC
TRBJ2-3	TRBV6-5	TRBD2	-	CASGYKRGGLVDTQYF	TGTGCCAGCGGTTATAAGCGGGGGGGCCTCGTAGATACGCAGTATTTT
TRBJ2-7	TRBV5-4	-	-	CASSLGVSIYEQYF	TGTGCCAGCAGCTTGGGGGTTTCCATATACGAGCAGTACTTC